The TCR beta chain under discussion was sequenced for a study of Ad26.COV2.S vaccination and SARS-CoV-2 variants. Study details: Of the COV1001 trial arms, the Ad26.COV2.S arm included the donor. Each vaccinee took Ad26.COV2.S intramuscularly, once or twice 56 days apart.

Some clones are missing from TCRdb's copy, which holds only in-frame ones; the method was immunoSEQ multiplex PCR. The sample has about 390,000 clones, about 90% seen once. The germline gives CDR1 LGHNA, CDR2 YSLEER. V was pared by 3 bases and J by 3 bases, with 12 bases between. The CDR3 runs 16 residues. Stated treatment: about 20 received Ad26.COV2.S at low or high dose, single or two shots; about 5 received placebo; per-sample allocation not given. Day 63 after the first vaccine or placebo injection was the time point for sampling. The source material was peripheral blood, sampled in a trial of Ad26.COV2.S vaccine versus placebo. V usage is TRBV4-3 and J usage is TRBJ2-6; D is unresolved. This TCR came from a person between 18 and 65 years old who received the Ad26.COV2.S COVID-19 vaccine or a placebo. The CDR3 loop reads CASSHSVGSGANVLTF. The DNA for the CDR3 is TGCGCCAGCAGCCACTCCGTTGGCAGTGGGGCCAACGTCCTGACTTTC.